This T cell receptor beta chain came from a study of beta chain features in type 1 diabetes (dated by TCRdb to the late 2010s). Looking at the study overall: No differences in mean age, gender distribution, total cell number or subset yield were found between patients and healthy donors. A total of approximately 100 million sorted cells were examined across all samples, and the number of cells per subset was strongly correlated with RNA yield. Regulatory and stem cell-like memory subsets were obtained from only 8 patients and roughly 8 healthy donors, while naive and central memory subsets were obtained from all 30 or so donors. In the study, TCRB repertoires of sorted circulating CD4+ T cell subsets from recently diagnosed type 1 diabetes patients were compared with those of matched healthy donors.

For this clone: The clone's antigen remains unknown. Base qualities are not recorded, but no much larger clone differs from it by a single base.

The entire amount of isolated RNA was reverse transcribed using the High Capacity cDNA Reverse Transcription Kit, so the sequenced TCRB transcripts were expressed ones. Deep immunoSEQ sequencing was applied to naive, central memory and regulatory T cell samples, giving an average of about 3.57 million total reads per sample. Sorted cells were lysed in RLT buffer and RNA was extracted with DNase-treated RNeasy Micro or Mini kits, depending on cell number. To prevent cross-contamination, every cell subset was processed on its own, while patient and healthy donor samples were processed together. Using the immunoSEQ multiplex PCR, TCRB sequences were amplified from cDNA into 87-bp fragments spanning the CDR3 region. The amplicons were sequenced using the Illumina HiSeq platform. On the authors' methods: Synthetic template baselines were used to correct PCR bias computationally, reads within Hamming distance 2 were collapsed, and singletons that could not be merged were discarded. Reads were aligned against IMGT to assign V, D and J genes, CDR3 length and insertions or deletions at six rearrangement sites. Within each subset, clonotype counts were normalized to the number of sorted cells before true diversity and Gini coefficients were calculated with the tcR R package. The overlap coefficient, calculated on TCRB nucleotide sequences, was used to quantify repertoire sharing. As stored in TCRdb, this immuneACCESS dataset retains in-frame rearrangements with V and J assigned. A fraction of the clones does not appear; measured against another copy, unresolved V genes explain less than half of the discrepancy, and the remainder lacks a known reason. V, J and clone size derive from that table, while D and trimming were established from the DNA sequence. The table for this sample lists about 220,000 clones; 9.5% to 13% of them were counted only once. 1% to 1.5% of the sample comes from the top ten.

A single peripheral blood draw of about 116 mL on average was collected from each donor into heparinised tubes. A BD FACSAria II and a panel including CD45RO, CCR7, CD25, CD127, CD95 and CD27 were used to sort naive, central memory, regulatory and stem cell-like memory CD4+ T cells. All sorted populations exceeded 95% purity. PBMCs were separated immediately by Lymphoprep density gradient centrifugation and were stained directly, without being cultured. So that batch effects would be minimized, each experiment stained and sorted samples in pairs, pairing one healthy donor with one patient. What the research found in general, with its limitations: Because cDNA was sequenced instead of genomic DNA, activated cells with high expression could be over-represented, although the groups did not differ in activation or CD3 levels. At VDJ recombination sites, patients with type 1 diabetes made fewer insertions and deleted more nucleotides, a pattern implying thymic rearrangement abnormalities. Shorter templates might have been favored by PCR, but patient and control samples were amplified and corrected together, so both groups would have been affected equally by any skew. Naive, central memory and regulatory TCRB repertoires appeared more similar among patients than among healthy donors. Because small numbers of individuals were included in the HLA sub-analyses, any influence of HLA type on TCRB rearrangement was left unresolved. Type 1 diabetes patients showed a moderate but significant shortening of TCRB CDR3 length in all four CD4+ subsets.

The sample consisted of central memory CD4+ T cells from blood. The receptor was isolated from a man aged 18 to 29 in good health.

At the DNA level, the sequence is TGTGCCAGCAGTGGATGGGCAGACTCCTACAATGAGCAGTTCTTC. Translation gives CASSGWADSYNEQFF. Recombination connected TRBV28 to TRBJ2-1; no D gene can be assigned with confidence. The CDR3 runs 15 amino acids, cysteine and phenylalanine included. Kept here is only the CDR3 DNA, which spans 45 bases and is read in frame from base 1. V is clipped by 5 bases and J by 0 bases, and the sequence between their germline boundaries is 11 bases long. For CDR1 and CDR2, the germline V gene lists MDHEN and SYDVKM.